These T cell receptor beta chains were read from a single sample in a study of lymphopenia after photon versus proton radiotherapy. TCRdb keeps only in-frame clones here, not all; method: immunoSEQ multiplex PCR. The sample carries 150,000 to 200,000 clones, about 85% recorded once. The material sequenced was peripheral blood, taken from a patient treated with photon-based radiotherapy. These receptors came from a man aged 50 or older with gastric cancer. CDR3s include the opening cysteine and the closing phenylalanine or tryptophan. The order of the fields is V gene, J gene, CDR3 protein.

V: TRBV6-5; J: TRBJ2-7; CDR3: CASSYRRLDEQYF
V: TRBV7-9; J: TRBJ1-1; CDR3: CASSQDSGHTEAFF
V: TRBV14; J: TRBJ2-7; CDR3: CASSQDIGVTGRLAYEQYF
V: TRBV27; J: TRBJ2-7; CDR3: CASGRPGHEQYF
V: TRBV5-4; J: TRBJ2-2; CDR3: CASSLSGGELFF
V: TRBV6-5; J: TRBJ1-2; CDR3: CASSYSTGGTYGYTF
V: TRBV7-9; J: TRBJ1-1; CDR3: CASSLGQGGMNTEAFF
V: TRBV9; J: TRBJ2-5; CDR3: CASSNTGEETQYF
V: TRBV28; J: TRBJ1-2; CDR3: CASSPPHTNYGYTF
V: TRBV6-6; J: TRBJ1-1; CDR3: CATKGGQGNTEAFF
V: TRBV6-5; J: TRBJ1-3; CDR3: CASSFGPSSGNTIYF
V: TRBV2; J: TRBJ2-7; CDR3: CASMSSYEQYF
V: TRBV5-6; J: TRBJ1-5; CDR3: CASSLSPGLEVGDQPQHF
V: TRBV15; J: TRBJ2-7; CDR3: CATSRDGGGAYEQYF
V: TRBV18; J: TRBJ2-3; CDR3: CASSPSQGADTQYF
V: TRBV30; J: TRBJ1-4; CDR3: CAWGPSINEKLFF
V: TRBV30; J: TRBJ2-2; CDR3: CAWSVKRGSNTGELFF
V: TRBV19; J: TRBJ1-5; CDR3: CASSIAGTRNQPQHF
V: TRBV2; J: TRBJ1-1; CDR3: CASIRTVMNTEAFF
V: TRBV30; J: TRBJ2-3; CDR3: CAWSPPGTDTQYF
V: TRBV5-1; J: TRBJ2-7; CDR3: CASSPDGQGRGYEQYF
V: TRBV11-2; J: TRBJ2-5; CDR3: CASSADRGETQYF
V: TRBV28; J: TRBJ2-3; CDR3: CASSSRGGAGDTQYF
V: TRBV5-5; J: TRBJ1-1; CDR3: CASSAPGQKNTEAFF
V: TRBV5-1; J: TRBJ2-1; CDR3: CASSTGQGAGDEQFF
V: TRBV30; J: TRBJ1-2; CDR3: CAWTRVGNYGYTF
V: TRBV30; J: TRBJ1-2; CDR3: CAWKATYGYTF
V: TRBV7-2; J: TRBJ2-7; CDR3: CASSSPDRDEQYF